This TCR beta chain is from a study of beta chain features in type 1 diabetes. The entirety of the isolated RNA underwent reverse transcription, so expressed TCRB transcripts were sequenced. Profiling relied on immunoSEQ multiplex PCR, and the TCRdb table lists in-frame clones only, not all of them. The sample lists around 650,000 clones, over 10% occurring once. Study-wide findings and caveats: Shortening of TCRB CDR3s, moderate but significant, appeared in all four CD4+ subsets of Type 1 diabetes patients.

Germline V CDR1 and CDR2: SGHTA, FQGNSA. This CDR3 comprises 13 residues. V gave up 4 bases and J gave up 6 bases, with 12 bases separating them. Each of the CD4+ naive, central memory, regulatory and stem cell-like memory populations was sorted via CD45RO/CCR7/CD25/CD127/CD95/CD27. In regard to this clone: The antigen is unknown.

This sequence originates from a man aged 25 to 45 with type 1 diabetes. This chain links TRBV7-2 with TRBJ1-2; weak D call: TRBD1 (5 bases). Sequencing used naive CD4+ T cells from blood. The CDR3 sequence is CASSWDEGHGYTF. For the CDR3, the DNA is TGTGCCAGCAGCTGGGACGAAGGACATGGCTACACCTTC.